The next 23 T cell receptor beta chains were all read from a single sample in a study of control samples from healthy donors and cancer patients. Only in-frame clones appear in the TCRdb table, and some are missing; sequencing was by immunoSEQ multiplex PCR. This sample has around 140,000 clones, with approximately 92% found just once. Material for sequencing was blood. All receptors come from a woman in her forties or fifties in good health.

The V gene is TRBV5-1, the J gene TRBJ2-7; 7 bases map to TRBD2. The germline V gene encodes CDR1 SGHRS and CDR2 YFSETQ. The V and J ends lost 4 bases and 0 bases, in that order; junction bases with no gene match: 4. This CDR3 has 14 residues. This CDR3 is CASSITSASYEQYF. CDR3 DNA sequence: TGCGCCAGCAGCATAACTAGCGCCTCCTACGAGCAGTACTTC.

The V gene is TRBV6-4, the J gene TRBJ2-3, with D possibly matching TRBD1 (5 bases). The CDR3 is 14 amino acids. The V end was cut by 3 bases, the J end by 4 bases, with 11 bases between. The germline CDR1 and CDR2 sequences are MRHNA and SNTAGT. The CDR3, as DNA: TGTGCCAGCAGTGATGGGGCAGGAGCAGATACGCAGTATTTT. Translation: CASSDGAGADTQYF.

V is TRBV14 and J is TRBJ1-2; D unclear. CDR1 and CDR2 from the germline V gene are SGHDN and FVKESK. This CDR3 contains 13 residues. V was shortened by 1 base and J by 8 bases, with 11 bases between the two germline ends. The CDR3 nucleotides are TGTGCCAGCAGCCAAGCTTTAGTTGGGGGCTACACCTTC. Encoded protein: CASSQALVGGYTF.

The gene calls are TRBV6-1 and TRBJ2-1, with unresolved D. Germline V gene data show CDR1 as MNHNS and CDR2 as SASEGT. Trimming cost V 0 bases and J 10 bases, with 10 bases left between them. This CDR3 region has 13 residues. In DNA form, the CDR3 reads TGTGCCAGCAGTGAAGCGAGACACATCGAGCAGTTCTTC. It yields the protein CASSEARHIEQFF.

This chain connects TRBV6-5 to TRBJ1-6; D ambiguous. The V end lost 4 bases, the J end lost 0 bases, and 7 bases lay between the germline ends. The germline V gene encodes CDR1 MNHEY and CDR2 SVGAGI. The CDR3 runs 15 residues. The CDR3 DNA sequence: TGTGCCAGCAGTTTCCAGAGCTCCTATAATTCACCCCTCCACTTT. It yields the protein CASSFQSSYNSPLHF.

The CDR3 DNA sequence: TGCGCCAGCAGCGGGGGGAACAGGGGCCAAGAGACCCAGTACTTC. Translation: CASSGGNRGQETQYF. J is TRBJ2-5 and V is TRBV5-1, with D tentatively TRBD1 (7 bases). Trimming left V 4 bases short and J 1 base short, with 14 bases between. Germline loops: CDR1 SGHRS, CDR2 YFSETQ. CDR3 length: 15 residues. The full variable domain, with the rest looked up from reference TRBV5-1 and TRBJ2-5, is KAGVTQTPRYLIKTRGQQVTLSCSPISGHRSVSWYQQTPGQGLQFLFEYFSETQRNKGNFPGRFSGRQFSNSRSEMNVSTLELGDSALYLCASSGGNRGQETQYFGPGTRLLVL.

CDR3 in DNA: TGTGCCAGTAGCACTTCTCAGGGCAGGGACGGCTACACCTTC. Residues: CASSTSQGRDGYTF. The J gene is TRBJ1-2, the V gene TRBV19; tentative D call: TRBD1 (5 bases). CDR3 size: 14 residues. Looked up from germline, CDR1 is LNHDA and CDR2 is SQIVND (reference sequence). The V end lost 6 bases, the J end lost 8 bases, and 19 bases lay between the germline ends.

The rearrangement joins TRBV28 to TRBJ2-7; the D gene is possibly TRBD1 (6 bases). CDR1 and CDR2 from the germline V gene are MDHEN and SYDVKM. The CDR3 contains 16 residues. Trimming cost V 5 bases and J 3 bases, with 20 bases left between them. DNA of the CDR3: TGTGCCAGCAGTCCCCCTGACCTACAGGGCGTCTACGAGCAGTACTTC. It encodes CASSPPDLQGVYEQYF.

The chain has TRBV2 and TRBJ1-1; the D gene is possibly TRBD1 (5 bases). Trimming pared 4 bases from V and 1 base from J, leaving 10 bases between. CDR1 is SNHLY, CDR2 FYNNEI, per germline. The CDR3 is 14 residues long. CDR3: CASSVGGSNTEAFF. The CDR3, as DNA: TGTGCCAGCAGTGTTGGGGGTTCGAACACTGAAGCTTTCTTT.

CDR3 loop: CASSLAGRTADTQYF. In nucleotides, the CDR3 is TGCGCCAGCAGCTTGGCCGGGCGGACGGCAGATACGCAGTATTTT. The chain uses TRBV5-1 and TRBJ2-3; D not certain. Germline V lookup: CDR1 SGHRS, CDR2 YFSETQ. The V end was cut by 0 bases, the J end by 4 bases, with 12 bases between. The length of the CDR3 is 15 residues.

V is TRBV11-2 and J is TRBJ1-4; TRBD1 agrees at 7 bases. Germline lookup yields CDR1 SGHAT and CDR2 FQNNGV. J lost 3 bases, V lost 1 base, and 2 bases had no gene match. This CDR3 has 15 residues. Written as DNA, the CDR3 is TGTGCCAGCAGCTTAGGGGGACAGCCTAATGAAAAACTGTTTTTT. Encoded protein: CASSLGGQPNEKLFF.

The rearrangement uses TRBV19 and TRBJ1-5; D possibly corresponds to TRBD1 (5 bases). Per the germline V gene, CDR1 is LNHDA and CDR2 is SQIVND (reference sequence). The CDR3 sequence is 17 residues long. The V end lost 3 bases, the J end lost 2 bases, and 17 bases lay between the germline ends. The CDR3 bases are TGTGCCAGTAGTATTTGGACGGGGGTAGGCGGCAATCAGCCCCAGCATTTT. It yields the protein CASSIWTGVGGNQPQHF.

The V gene is TRBV2, the J gene TRBJ1-2, with D perhaps matching TRBD1 (6 bases). The CDR3 has 12 amino acids. The V and J ends lost 6 bases and 5 bases respectively, with 10 bases between them. Germline V CDR1 and CDR2: SNHLY, FYNNEI. The CDR3 protein is CASRSGQYGYTF. The CDR3 DNA follows: TGTGCCAGCAGATCGGGACAATATGGCTACACCTTC.

The V gene is TRBV19, the J gene TRBJ2-7; D not resolved. Deletions cut 6 bases from V and 1 base from J, with 7 bases between. This CDR3 spans 12 amino acids. CDR1 and CDR2 from the germline V gene are LNHDA and SQIVND (reference sequence). The CDR3 nucleotides are TGTGCCAGTAGCTCAGGATCCTACGAGCAGTACTTC. Translating it yields CASSSGSYEQYF.

This clone was picked up one time. The chain combines TRBV9 with TRBJ1-4; TRBD1 aligns across 7 bases. V shed 2 bases and J 8 bases; nucleotides not matched to a gene: 12. Per germline, CDR1 SGDLS and CDR2 YYNGEE. The CDR3 is made up of 16 amino acids. CDR3 in DNA: TGTGCCAGCAGCGTGGAAATGCCGGGACAGAGCGAAAAACTGTTTTTT. Encoded protein: CASSVEMPGQSEKLFF.

This chain uses TRBV5-1 with TRBJ2-3; D ambiguous. Between the trimmed V and J ends, which lost 0 bases and 0 bases, there was a span of 8 bases. The germline V gene encodes CDR1 SGHRS and CDR2 YFSETQ. This CDR3 is built from 15 residues. CDR3 nucleotides: TGCGCCAGCAGCTTGGACGGACCTAGCACAGATACGCAGTATTTT. Translation: CASSLDGPSTDTQYF.

The chain is built from TRBV5-1 and TRBJ1-1; maybe TRBD1 (5 bases). This CDR3 spans 15 amino acids. Germline-derived CDR1 and CDR2 are SGHRS and YFSETQ. V lost 6 bases, J lost 2 bases, and 17 bases lay in between. The CDR3 DNA reads as TGCGCCAGCACCCTGTTTAGAGGGGATAACACTGAAGCTTTCTTT. Amino acid sequence: CASTLFRGDNTEAFF.

The chain couples TRBV15 to TRBJ2-1; 11 bases match TRBD2. Germline V gene sequence: CDR1 LNHNV, CDR2 YYDKDF (reference sequence). V shed 0 bases, J shed 9 bases, and the junction held 13 bases outside the gene matches. The CDR3 runs 18 residues. CDR3 nucleotides: TGTGCCACCAGCAGAGACCTGATAGCGGGGGGGCAGTCCGGTGAGCAGTTCTTC. It is translated as CATSRDLIAGGQSGEQFF.

The chain joins TRBV24-1 to TRBJ2-2, with a possible D match to TRBD2 (6 bases). V lost 8 bases, J lost 3 bases, and 9 bases lay in between. CDR1 and CDR2 (germline): KGHDR, SFDVKD. The CDR3 has 13 residues. As DNA, the CDR3 is TGTGCCACCACCGGACTACACACCGGGGAGCTGTTTTTT. The encoded protein is CATTGLHTGELFF.

V gene TRBV19 combines with J gene TRBJ1-2; D ambiguous. The CDR3 runs to 17 residues. Germline lookup yields CDR1 LNHDA and CDR2 SQIVND (reference sequence). V was pared by 1 base and J by 0 bases, with 15 bases between. The CDR3 reads CASSIARASNSNYGYTF. The CDR3 nucleotides read TGTGCCAGTAGTATAGCGAGAGCCTCTAACTCTAACTATGGCTACACCTTC.

Details on this clone: The sample has other DNA sequences that encode this CDR3 too. Here the CDR3 reads CASSPRRDTEAFF. The CDR3 DNA reads TGTGCCAGCAGTCCCAGGAGGGACACTGAAGCTTTCTTT. The chain employs TRBV6-5 and TRBJ1-1, with D unresolved. The CDR3 covers 13 residues. The V end was cut by 5 bases, the J end by 3 bases, with 10 bases between. The germline V gene has CDR1 MNHEY and CDR2 SVGAGI.

V and J are TRBV25-1 and TRBJ1-4; 7 nucleotides align to TRBD1. In germline, CDR1 is MGHDK, CDR2 SYGVNS. V gave up 6 bases and J gave up 10 bases; unmatched junction bases: 11. This CDR3 has 14 residues. The CDR3 is CASSSTGISAKLFF. In nucleotides, the CDR3 is TGTGCCAGCAGCTCGACAGGGATTTCGGCAAAACTGTTTTTT.

V is TRBV5-1 and J is TRBJ1-3, with D unresolved. The germline V gene encodes CDR1 SGHRS and CDR2 YFSETQ. This CDR3 comprises 15 residues. V gave up 4 bases and J gave up 3 bases, with 14 bases separating them. The CDR3 sequence: CASSTEPGGGNTIYF. The CDR3 region has the DNA TGCGCCAGCAGCACAGAACCGGGAGGTGGAAACACCATATATTTT.